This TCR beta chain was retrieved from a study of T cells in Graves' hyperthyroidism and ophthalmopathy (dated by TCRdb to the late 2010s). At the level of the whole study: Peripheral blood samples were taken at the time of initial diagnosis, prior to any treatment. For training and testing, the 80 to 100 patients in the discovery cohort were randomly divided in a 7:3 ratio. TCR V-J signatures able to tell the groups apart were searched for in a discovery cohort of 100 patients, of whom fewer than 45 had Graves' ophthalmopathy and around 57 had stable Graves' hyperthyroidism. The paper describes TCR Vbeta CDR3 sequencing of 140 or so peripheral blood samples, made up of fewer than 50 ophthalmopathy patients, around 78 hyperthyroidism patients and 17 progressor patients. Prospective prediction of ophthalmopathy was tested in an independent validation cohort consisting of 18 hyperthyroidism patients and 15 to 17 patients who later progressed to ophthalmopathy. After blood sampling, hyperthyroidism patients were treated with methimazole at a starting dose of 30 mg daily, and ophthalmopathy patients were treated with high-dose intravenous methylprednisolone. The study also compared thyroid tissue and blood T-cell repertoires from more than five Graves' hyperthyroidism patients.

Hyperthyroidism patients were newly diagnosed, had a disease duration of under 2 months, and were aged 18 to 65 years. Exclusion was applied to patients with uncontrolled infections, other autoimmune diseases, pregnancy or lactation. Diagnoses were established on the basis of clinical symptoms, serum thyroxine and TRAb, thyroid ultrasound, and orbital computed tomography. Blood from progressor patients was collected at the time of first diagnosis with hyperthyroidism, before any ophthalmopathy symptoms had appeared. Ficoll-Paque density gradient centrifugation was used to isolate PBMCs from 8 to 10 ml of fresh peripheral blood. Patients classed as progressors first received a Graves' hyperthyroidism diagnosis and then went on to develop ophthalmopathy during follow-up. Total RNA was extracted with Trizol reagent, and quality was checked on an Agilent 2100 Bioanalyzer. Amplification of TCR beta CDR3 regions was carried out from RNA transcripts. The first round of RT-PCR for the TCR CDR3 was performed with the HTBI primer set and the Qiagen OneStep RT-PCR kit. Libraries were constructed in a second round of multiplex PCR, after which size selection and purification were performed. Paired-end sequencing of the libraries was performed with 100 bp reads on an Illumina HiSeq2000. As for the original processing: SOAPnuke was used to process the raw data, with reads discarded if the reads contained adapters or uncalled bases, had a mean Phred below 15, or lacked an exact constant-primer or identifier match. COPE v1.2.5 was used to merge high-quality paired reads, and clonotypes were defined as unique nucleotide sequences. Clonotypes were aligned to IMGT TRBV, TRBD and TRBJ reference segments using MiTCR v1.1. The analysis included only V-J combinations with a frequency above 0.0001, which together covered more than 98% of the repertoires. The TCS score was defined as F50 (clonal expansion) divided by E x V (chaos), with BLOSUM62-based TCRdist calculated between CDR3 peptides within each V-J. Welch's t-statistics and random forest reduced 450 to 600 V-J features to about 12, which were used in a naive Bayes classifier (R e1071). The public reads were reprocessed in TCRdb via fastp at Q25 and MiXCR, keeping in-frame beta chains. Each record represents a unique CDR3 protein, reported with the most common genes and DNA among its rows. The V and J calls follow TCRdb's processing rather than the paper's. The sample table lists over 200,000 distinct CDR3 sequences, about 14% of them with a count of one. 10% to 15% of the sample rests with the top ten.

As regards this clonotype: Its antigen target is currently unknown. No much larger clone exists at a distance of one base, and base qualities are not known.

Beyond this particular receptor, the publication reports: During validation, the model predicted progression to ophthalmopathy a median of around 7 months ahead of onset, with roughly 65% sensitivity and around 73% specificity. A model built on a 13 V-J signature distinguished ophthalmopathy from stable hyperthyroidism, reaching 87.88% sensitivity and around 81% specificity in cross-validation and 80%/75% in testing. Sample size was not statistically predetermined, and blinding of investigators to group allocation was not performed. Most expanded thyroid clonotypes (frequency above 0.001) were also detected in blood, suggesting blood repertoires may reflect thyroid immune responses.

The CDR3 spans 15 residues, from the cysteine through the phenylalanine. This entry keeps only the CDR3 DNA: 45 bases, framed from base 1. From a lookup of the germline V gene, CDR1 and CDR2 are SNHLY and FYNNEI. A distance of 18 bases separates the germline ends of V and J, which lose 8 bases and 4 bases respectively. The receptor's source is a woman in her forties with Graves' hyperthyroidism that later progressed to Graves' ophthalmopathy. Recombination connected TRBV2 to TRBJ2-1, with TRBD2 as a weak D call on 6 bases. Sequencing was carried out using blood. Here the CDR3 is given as CASGLDRGVYNEQFF. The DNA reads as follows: TGTGCCAGCGGCTTAGACCGCGGGGTTTACAATGAGCAGTTCTTC.